These T cell receptor beta chains were read from a single sample in a study of blood T cell repertoires in COVID-19. The table came from immunoSEQ multiplex PCR; TCRdb's copy has only in-frame clones and leaves some out. Among about 82,000 clones listed, roughly 80% were seen once. Sequenced sample: peripheral blood. These receptors all stem from a woman between 35 and 50 years old with active or convalescent COVID-19. CDR3s include the opening cysteine and the closing phenylalanine or tryptophan. Each record gives: V gene, D gene, J gene, clone size, CDR3 protein, CDR3 DNA. A D gene is named only where the DNA matches it firmly. The size field is filled for only some rows; it gives once, few, many or a size class.

v_call: TRBV28; d_call: NA; j_call: TRBJ1-1; clone_size: NA; cdr3_aa: CASSRNLGMNTEAFF; cdr3_nt: TGTGCCAGCAGTAGAAATCTCGGGATGAACACTGAAGCTTTCTTT
v_call: TRBV25-1; d_call: TRBD2; j_call: TRBJ2-3; clone_size: NA; cdr3_aa: CASSESSGVTDTQYF; cdr3_nt: TGTGCCAGCAGTGAATCGAGCGGGGTCACAGATACGCAGTATTTT
v_call: TRBV7-9; d_call: TRBD1; j_call: TRBJ1-6; clone_size: NA; cdr3_aa: CASSLRTGDNSPLHF; cdr3_nt: TGTGCCAGCAGCTTACGGACAGGGGACAATTCACCCCTCCACTTT
v_call: TRBV5-8; d_call: TRBD2; j_call: TRBJ2-3; clone_size: NA; cdr3_aa: CASSLSFSGREYF; cdr3_nt: TGTGCCAGCAGCTTATCCTTTAGCGGGAGGGAGTATTTT
v_call: TRBV19; d_call: NA; j_call: TRBJ1-4; clone_size: once; cdr3_aa: CAIPDRGTTNEKLFF; cdr3_nt: TGTGCCATCCCAGACCGGGGTACAACTAATGAAAAACTGTTTTTT
v_call: TRBV6-4; d_call: NA; j_call: TRBJ2-7; clone_size: NA; cdr3_aa: CASTLNQGSTYEQYF; cdr3_nt: TGTGCCAGCACCTTGAACCAGGGGAGCACCTACGAGCAGTACTTC
v_call: TRBV7-9; d_call: NA; j_call: TRBJ2-7; clone_size: NA; cdr3_aa: CASSLGAGSNYEQYF; cdr3_nt: TGTGCCAGCAGCTTAGGGGCGGGTTCAAACTACGAGCAGTACTTC
v_call: TRBV6-2/TRBV6-3; d_call: TRBD1; j_call: TRBJ1-3; clone_size: NA; cdr3_aa: CASSWDRSGNTIYF; cdr3_nt: TGTGCCAGCAGTTGGGACAGATCGGGAAACACCATATATTTT
v_call: TRBV5-4; d_call: NA; j_call: TRBJ1-4; clone_size: NA; cdr3_aa: CASSSAGTYEKLFF; cdr3_nt: TGTGCCAGCAGCTCCGCAGGCACCTATGAAAAACTGTTTTTT
v_call: TRBV5-6; d_call: TRBD2; j_call: TRBJ2-1; clone_size: NA; cdr3_aa: CASSLWGLGADEQFF; cdr3_nt: TGTGCCAGCAGCTTGTGGGGACTAGGAGCGGATGAGCAGTTCTTC
v_call: TRBV4-3; d_call: TRBD2; j_call: TRBJ2-3; clone_size: NA; cdr3_aa: CASSQEPAGGATDTQYF; cdr3_nt: TGCGCCAGCAGCCAAGAGCCTGCGGGAGGGGCCACAGATACGCAGTATTTT
v_call: TRBV7-2; d_call: NA; j_call: TRBJ1-5; clone_size: NA; cdr3_aa: CASSLQRMQPQHF; cdr3_nt: TGTGCCAGCAGCTTGCAGAGGATGCAGCCCCAGCATTTT
v_call: TRBV10-2; d_call: NA; j_call: TRBJ2-7; clone_size: NA; cdr3_aa: CASRASAGTADRSTYEQYF; cdr3_nt: TGCGCCAGCAGGGCGTCGGCCGGGACTGCGGACAGGTCCACCTACGAGCAGTACTTC
v_call: TRBV4-2; d_call: TRBD1; j_call: TRBJ2-2; clone_size: NA; cdr3_aa: CASSPQKTGSGELFF; cdr3_nt: TGTGCCAGCAGCCCCCAAAAGACAGGGTCCGGGGAGCTGTTTTTT
v_call: TRBV11-2; d_call: TRBD1; j_call: TRBJ2-3; clone_size: NA; cdr3_aa: CASSFSGQGTDTQYF; cdr3_nt: TGTGCCAGCAGCTTCTCGGGACAGGGCACAGATACGCAGTATTTT
v_call: TRBV28; d_call: TRBD1; j_call: TRBJ1-5; clone_size: few; cdr3_aa: CASSPSGTGGKQPQHF; cdr3_nt: TGTGCCAGCAGTCCATCCGGGACAGGGGGCAAACAGCCCCAGCATTTT
v_call: TRBV7-2; d_call: NA; j_call: TRBJ2-5; clone_size: NA; cdr3_aa: CASSLGLQAAETQYF; cdr3_nt: TGTGCCAGCAGCTTAGGGTTGCAAGCGGCAGAGACCCAGTACTTC
v_call: TRBV7-9; d_call: TRBD1; j_call: TRBJ1-6; clone_size: NA; cdr3_aa: CASSSGQPNSPLHF; cdr3_nt: TGTGCCAGCAGCTCGGGACAGCCTAATTCACCCCTCCACTTT
v_call: TRBV28; d_call: NA; j_call: TRBJ2-5; clone_size: NA; cdr3_aa: CASSSYLLEETQYF; cdr3_nt: TGTGCCAGCAGTTCCTATCTGTTAGAAGAGACCCAGTACTTC
v_call: TRBV27; d_call: TRBD2; j_call: TRBJ2-7; clone_size: NA; cdr3_aa: CASSLVAGGFEQYF; cdr3_nt: TGTGCCAGCAGTTTGGTAGCGGGAGGGTTCGAGCAGTACTTC
v_call: TRBV18; d_call: NA; j_call: TRBJ1-5; clone_size: NA; cdr3_aa: CASSPGLNQPQHF; cdr3_nt: TGTGCCAGCTCACCAGGGCTCAATCAGCCCCAGCATTTT
v_call: TRBV19; d_call: NA; j_call: TRBJ1-1; clone_size: NA; cdr3_aa: CASSIPGHRAFF; cdr3_nt: TGTGCCAGTAGTATCCCGGGACATCGAGCTTTCTTT
v_call: TRBV2; d_call: NA; j_call: TRBJ2-2; clone_size: NA; cdr3_aa: CASRWSADTGELFF; cdr3_nt: TGTGCCAGCAGGTGGAGCGCTGACACCGGGGAGCTGTTTTTT
v_call: TRBV5-6; d_call: TRBD2; j_call: TRBJ2-5; clone_size: NA; cdr3_aa: CASSPVAGLETQYF; cdr3_nt: TGTGCCAGCAGCCCCGTAGCGGGGCTTGAGACCCAGTACTTC
v_call: TRBV7-2; d_call: NA; j_call: TRBJ1-1; clone_size: few; cdr3_aa: CASSLGGGTEAFF; cdr3_nt: TGTGCCAGCAGCTTGGGGGGAGGCACTGAAGCTTTCTTT
v_call: TRBV4-1; d_call: NA; j_call: TRBJ2-3; clone_size: NA; cdr3_aa: CASSRSSGGRGGTQYF; cdr3_nt: TGCGCCAGCAGCCGGTCCTCCGGCGGGAGAGGGGGGACGCAGTATTTT
v_call: TRBV13; d_call: TRBD1; j_call: TRBJ1-1; clone_size: NA; cdr3_aa: CASSLRDRGMNTEAFF; cdr3_nt: TGTGCCAGCAGCTTGCGGGACAGGGGGATGAACACTGAAGCTTTCTTT
v_call: TRBV20-1; d_call: NA; j_call: TRBJ1-4; clone_size: once; cdr3_aa: CSASNRDTYDEKLFF; cdr3_nt: TGCAGTGCGAGTAACCGGGACACCTATGATGAAAAACTGTTTTTT
v_call: TRBV27; d_call: TRBD1; j_call: TRBJ1-1; clone_size: NA; cdr3_aa: CASSLSGTGFREAFF; cdr3_nt: TGTGCCAGCAGTTTATCAGGGACAGGGTTTAGGGAAGCTTTCTTT
v_call: TRBV5-1; d_call: NA; j_call: TRBJ2-3; clone_size: NA; cdr3_aa: CASSYIADYTDTQYF; cdr3_nt: TGCGCCAGCAGCTACATAGCGGACTACACAGATACGCAGTATTTT
v_call: TRBV29-1; d_call: NA; j_call: TRBJ2-1; clone_size: NA; cdr3_aa: CSVGRDNYEQFF; cdr3_nt: TGCAGCGTTGGCCGAGACAACTATGAGCAGTTCTTC
v_call: TRBV4-3; d_call: TRBD1; j_call: TRBJ1-4; clone_size: once; cdr3_aa: CASSRKQGINEKLFF; cdr3_nt: TGCGCCAGCAGCCGAAAACAGGGGATTAATGAAAAACTGTTTTTT
v_call: TRBV18; d_call: NA; j_call: TRBJ2-7; clone_size: NA; cdr3_aa: CASSPSRLGSHYEQYF; cdr3_nt: TGTGCCAGCTCCCCTAGCAGGCTGGGTTCCCACTACGAGCAGTACTTC
v_call: TRBV29-1; d_call: TRBD1; j_call: TRBJ2-7; clone_size: NA; cdr3_aa: CSVGFGRDSPYEQYF; cdr3_nt: TGCAGCGTTGGTTTTGGCCGGGACAGCCCCTACGAGCAGTACTTC
v_call: TRBV28; d_call: NA; j_call: TRBJ2-2; clone_size: NA; cdr3_aa: CASSPWTDTGELFF; cdr3_nt: TGTGCCAGCAGTCCGTGGACAGACACCGGGGAGCTGTTTTTT
v_call: TRBV19; d_call: NA; j_call: TRBJ1-5; clone_size: NA; cdr3_aa: CASKEDSIFAQPQHF; cdr3_nt: TGTGCCAGTAAAGAGGACAGCATTTTCGCTCAGCCCCAGCATTTT
v_call: TRBV6-6; d_call: TRBD2; j_call: TRBJ2-7; clone_size: NA; cdr3_aa: CASSSQREVRNEQYF; cdr3_nt: TGTGCCAGCAGTTCTCAGCGGGAGGTGAGGAACGAGCAGTACTTC
v_call: TRBV3-1/TRBV3-2; d_call: TRBD2; j_call: TRBJ2-1; clone_size: NA; cdr3_aa: CASSQAGLAGGEQFF; cdr3_nt: TGTGCCAGCAGCCAAGCGGGACTAGCGGGGGGAGAGCAGTTCTTC
v_call: TRBV7-6; d_call: TRBD2; j_call: TRBJ2-7; clone_size: NA; cdr3_aa: CASSRQAGTSGSLYF; cdr3_nt: TGTGCCAGCAGCCGTCAAGCCGGGACTAGCGGGAGCTTGTACTTC
v_call: TRBV4-3; d_call: TRBD1; j_call: TRBJ2-7; clone_size: NA; cdr3_aa: CASSQDAGTGFTYEQYF; cdr3_nt: TGCGCCAGCAGCCAAGATGCAGGGACAGGGTTCACCTACGAGCAGTACTTC
v_call: TRBV27; d_call: TRBD1; j_call: TRBJ2-6; clone_size: NA; cdr3_aa: CASSLYPGGASGANVLTF; cdr3_nt: TGTGCCAGCAGTTTATATCCAGGGGGCGCCTCTGGGGCCAACGTCCTGACTTTC
v_call: TRBV30; d_call: NA; j_call: TRBJ2-2; clone_size: NA; cdr3_aa: CAWTGNTGELFF; cdr3_nt: TGTGCCTGGACCGGTAACACCGGGGAGCTGTTTTTT
v_call: TRBV6-2/TRBV6-3; d_call: NA; j_call: TRBJ1-1; clone_size: NA; cdr3_aa: CASSYFQGTEAFF; cdr3_nt: TGTGCCAGCAGTTACTTTCAGGGTACCGAAGCTTTCTTT
v_call: TRBV24-1; d_call: NA; j_call: TRBJ1-2; clone_size: NA; cdr3_aa: CATGQDHGYTF; cdr3_nt: TGTGCCACCGGGCAGGATCATGGCTACACCTTC
v_call: TRBV6-1; d_call: TRBD1; j_call: TRBJ2-1; clone_size: NA; cdr3_aa: CASSSTGANEQFF; cdr3_nt: TGTGCCAGCAGTTCGACAGGGGCCAATGAGCAGTTCTTC
v_call: TRBV10-3; d_call: TRBD1; j_call: TRBJ1-2; clone_size: NA; cdr3_aa: CAISASTGATGYGYTF; cdr3_nt: TGTGCCATCAGCGCTTCGACAGGGGCCACTGGCTATGGCTACACCTTC
v_call: TRBV18; d_call: NA; j_call: TRBJ2-1; clone_size: NA; cdr3_aa: CASSPRQGNNEQFF; cdr3_nt: TGTGCCAGCTCACCACGGCAGGGGAACAATGAGCAGTTCTTC
v_call: TRBV19; d_call: NA; j_call: TRBJ1-1; clone_size: NA; cdr3_aa: CASSSQGNLNTEAFF; cdr3_nt: TGTGCCAGTAGTTCGCAGGGGAACCTAAACACTGAAGCTTTCTTT
v_call: TRBV19; d_call: TRBD1; j_call: TRBJ1-5; clone_size: NA; cdr3_aa: CASSIDWRGQGNQPQHF; cdr3_nt: TGTGCCAGTAGTATAGATTGGAGGGGACAGGGGAACCAGCCCCAGCATTTT
v_call: TRBV10-2; d_call: TRBD1; j_call: TRBJ2-2; clone_size: NA; cdr3_aa: CATAGTVIAGELFF; cdr3_nt: TGCGCCACCGCCGGGACAGTGATCGCCGGGGAGCTGTTTTTT
v_call: TRBV10-3; d_call: NA; j_call: TRBJ2-7; clone_size: few; cdr3_aa: CAISVQGYEQYF; cdr3_nt: TGTGCCATCAGCGTACAGGGTTACGAGCAGTACTTC
v_call: TRBV3-1/TRBV3-2; d_call: NA; j_call: TRBJ1-2; clone_size: NA; cdr3_aa: CASSQDRVRATNYGYTF; cdr3_nt: TGTGCCAGCAGCCAAGATAGAGTCAGGGCCACTAACTATGGCTACACCTTC
v_call: TRBV4-1; d_call: TRBD1; j_call: TRBJ1-3; clone_size: few; cdr3_aa: CASSQTTGAAGNTIYF; cdr3_nt: TGCGCCAGCAGCCAAACTACAGGGGCGGCTGGAAACACCATATATTTT
v_call: TRBV9; d_call: TRBD2; j_call: TRBJ2-7; clone_size: NA; cdr3_aa: CASSDLERGASGRAESDYEQYF; cdr3_nt: TGTGCCAGCAGCGATCTAGAGAGGGGGGCTAGCGGGAGGGCTGAATCAGACTACGAGCAGTACTTC
v_call: TRBV2; d_call: TRBD2; j_call: TRBJ2-5; clone_size: once; cdr3_aa: CASNPGLRYQETQYF; cdr3_nt: TGTGCCAGCAACCCGGGACTACGGTACCAAGAGACCCAGTACTTC
v_call: TRBV7-9; d_call: TRBD2; j_call: TRBJ2-5; clone_size: NA; cdr3_aa: CASSPRLAGVETQYF; cdr3_nt: TGTGCCAGCAGCCCACGACTAGCGGGGGTGGAGACCCAGTACTTC